The following is a T cell receptor beta chain sequence with its context. Its antigen remains unknown. CDR1 is MNHEY, CDR2 SVGAGI, per germline. The CDR3 spans 13 residues. V gave up 6 bases and J gave up 0 bases, with 8 bases separating them. The sample comes from a study of cytomegalovirus exposure and HLA in healthy donors. Broader study findings: Reportedly, HLA-A and HLA-B alleles of most subjects were accurately predicted from TCR beta. When analyzed later, the rates of TCR association showed variation by HLA locus, with DRB1 the most and HLA-C the fewest. Among the CMV-associated chains, three were confirmed in vitro as specific for CMV antigens. Later analysis identified several of the most significant clusters that appeared linked to common viral pathogens.

The PCR contained 60 Vbeta and 13 Jbeta primers. Only in-frame clones appear in the TCRdb table, and some are missing; sequencing was by immunoSEQ multiplex PCR. The sample lists 180,000 or so clones, roughly 84% occurring once. This chain uses TRBV6-5 with TRBJ1-1; D is undetermined. The sample consisted of PBMCs. The TCR sequence derives from a male donor in good health and CMV-seronegative. CDR3 sequence reads: CASRSSLNTEAFF. In DNA, the CDR3 is TGTGCCAGCAGGTCCAGTCTGAACACTGAAGCTTTCTTT.